A selection of T cell receptor beta chains follows, all from one sample in a study of T cells in Graves' hyperthyroidism and ophthalmopathy. One entry per CDR3 protein results from TCRdb running MiXCR on the multiplex PCR reads. The sample yields about 130,000 distinct CDR3 sequences, more than 20% seen once. Sequenced material: blood. Receptor source: a woman in her forties or fifties with Graves' hyperthyroidism that later progressed to Graves' ophthalmopathy. CDR3s include the opening cysteine and the closing phenylalanine or tryptophan. A D gene is named only where the DNA matches it firmly. Clone sizes are given selectively: once, few, many, or a class where the clone is expanded.

V gene: TRBV4-1; clone size: NA; D gene: TRBD1; J gene: TRBJ2-7; CDR3 protein: CASSQVGRDRAADEQYF
V gene: TRBV20-1; clone size: NA; D gene: TRBD2; J gene: TRBJ2-7; CDR3 protein: CSATRLAGVHEQYF
V gene: TRBV5-1; clone size: NA; D gene: NA; J gene: TRBJ2-2; CDR3 protein: CASSSQGIAGELFF
V gene: TRBV7-3; clone size: many; D gene: TRBD2; J gene: TRBJ2-1; CDR3 protein: CASSPLAGINNEQFF
V gene: TRBV18; clone size: many; D gene: NA; J gene: TRBJ1-6; CDR3 protein: CASSPRQANSPLHF
V gene: TRBV3-1; clone size: NA; D gene: NA; J gene: TRBJ1-2; CDR3 protein: CASSRLHYGYTF
V gene: TRBV14; clone size: NA; D gene: NA; J gene: TRBJ2-2; CDR3 protein: CASSQVSGTGELFF
V gene: TRBV11-2; clone size: many; D gene: NA; J gene: TRBJ2-1; CDR3 protein: CASSLGEGYNEQFF
V gene: TRBV5-1; clone size: many; D gene: NA; J gene: TRBJ1-1; CDR3 protein: CASSFSGTEAFF
V gene: TRBV2; clone size: many; D gene: NA; J gene: TRBJ1-4; CDR3 protein: CASKQGGEKLFF
V gene: TRBV28; clone size: many; D gene: NA; J gene: TRBJ2-7; CDR3 protein: CASSLPDREGAEQYF
V gene: TRBV29-1; clone size: many; D gene: NA; J gene: TRBJ2-7; CDR3 protein: CSVGSPTYEQYF
V gene: TRBV6-1; clone size: few; D gene: NA; J gene: TRBJ1-1; CDR3 protein: CASKRVGTRSAFF
V gene: TRBV12-3/TRBV12-4; clone size: many; D gene: TRBD2; J gene: TRBJ2-7; CDR3 protein: CASSPSLAGTYEQYF
V gene: TRBV6-1; clone size: few; D gene: NA; J gene: TRBJ1-1; CDR3 protein: CASSVTTQNTEAFF
V gene: TRBV20-1; clone size: NA; D gene: TRBD2; J gene: TRBJ2-1; CDR3 protein: CSARDTQREYYEQFF
V gene: TRBV29-1; clone size: NA; D gene: NA; J gene: TRBJ2-7; CDR3 protein: CSVVYNYEQYF
V gene: TRBV27; clone size: many; D gene: NA; J gene: TRBJ1-6; CDR3 protein: CASSLSYPRPRQQFTPPLHF
V gene: TRBV19; clone size: few; D gene: NA; J gene: TRBJ1-5; CDR3 protein: CASSRLEGVEQPQHF
V gene: TRBV25-1; clone size: NA; D gene: NA; J gene: TRBJ1-1; CDR3 protein: CASMAQLEGSTEAFF
V gene: TRBV7-8; clone size: once; D gene: NA; J gene: TRBJ2-3; CDR3 protein: CASSSQAGDTQYF
V gene: TRBV18; clone size: many; D gene: NA; J gene: TRBJ1-3; CDR3 protein: CASSPLSGSGNTIYF
V gene: TRBV12-3/TRBV12-4; clone size: NA; D gene: TRBD2; J gene: TRBJ2-3; CDR3 protein: CASSFGAGEADAQYF
V gene: TRBV20-1; clone size: many; D gene: NA; J gene: TRBJ2-6; CDR3 protein: CSARTGPASGANVLTF
V gene: TRBV18; clone size: once; D gene: NA; J gene: TRBJ2-3; CDR3 protein: CASSPLQATTDTQYF
V gene: TRBV7-6; clone size: few; D gene: TRBD1; J gene: TRBJ1-2; CDR3 protein: CASSPGTVPGDGYTF
V gene: TRBV7-9; clone size: few; D gene: NA; J gene: TRBJ2-2; CDR3 protein: CASSLETGWNTGELFF
V gene: TRBV20-1; clone size: few; D gene: NA; J gene: TRBJ1-4; CDR3 protein: CSASRAETNEKLFF
V gene: TRBV20-1; clone size: NA; D gene: TRBD2; J gene: TRBJ2-1; CDR3 protein: CSARPYGTSGSHNEQFF
V gene: TRBV5-1; clone size: many; D gene: NA; J gene: TRBJ1-2; CDR3 protein: CASSLGGQSDGYTF
V gene: TRBV20-1; clone size: many; D gene: NA; J gene: TRBJ2-5; CDR3 protein: CSAPQAQAGETQYF
V gene: TRBV6-4; clone size: once; D gene: TRBD1; J gene: TRBJ2-7; CDR3 protein: CASTVRTGLSYEQYF
V gene: TRBV5-1; clone size: few; D gene: TRBD2; J gene: TRBJ2-1; CDR3 protein: CASSLGLAGDGYNEQFF
V gene: TRBV7-9; clone size: many; D gene: NA; J gene: TRBJ1-3; CDR3 protein: CASSGQGIGNTIYF
V gene: TRBV18; clone size: many; D gene: TRBD2; J gene: TRBJ2-7; CDR3 protein: CASSPRGLAGGPYEQYF
V gene: TRBV29-1; clone size: many; D gene: NA; J gene: TRBJ2-1; CDR3 protein: CSVEEWRIFDEQFF
V gene: TRBV29-1; clone size: NA; D gene: NA; J gene: TRBJ2-1; CDR3 protein: CSVEEPPVNEQFF
V gene: TRBV7-2; clone size: NA; D gene: TRBD1; J gene: TRBJ1-2; CDR3 protein: CASSPDRVGYGYTF
V gene: TRBV11-2; clone size: many; D gene: TRBD2; J gene: TRBJ2-7; CDR3 protein: CASSSQWTSGSTEQYF
V gene: TRBV3-1; clone size: many; D gene: NA; J gene: TRBJ2-5; CDR3 protein: CASSQGLKETQYF
V gene: TRBV6-1; clone size: NA; D gene: NA; J gene: TRBJ2-3; CDR3 protein: CASSERWTDTQYF
V gene: TRBV4-1; clone size: many; D gene: NA; J gene: TRBJ1-1; CDR3 protein: CASSQDPGAAEAFF
V gene: TRBV12-3/TRBV12-4; clone size: few; D gene: TRBD2; J gene: TRBJ2-5; CDR3 protein: CASSSPGSGLAEETQYF
V gene: TRBV6-1; clone size: many; D gene: TRBD2; J gene: TRBJ2-1; CDR3 protein: CASRDPGTSGGNEQFF
V gene: TRBV19; clone size: many; D gene: TRBD1; J gene: TRBJ1-1; CDR3 protein: CASSIGTGGGEAFF
V gene: TRBV28; clone size: NA; D gene: NA; J gene: TRBJ2-7; CDR3 protein: CASSLGGTFPYEQYF
V gene: TRBV7-7; clone size: many; D gene: NA; J gene: TRBJ2-3; CDR3 protein: CASSPGGGSTDTQYF